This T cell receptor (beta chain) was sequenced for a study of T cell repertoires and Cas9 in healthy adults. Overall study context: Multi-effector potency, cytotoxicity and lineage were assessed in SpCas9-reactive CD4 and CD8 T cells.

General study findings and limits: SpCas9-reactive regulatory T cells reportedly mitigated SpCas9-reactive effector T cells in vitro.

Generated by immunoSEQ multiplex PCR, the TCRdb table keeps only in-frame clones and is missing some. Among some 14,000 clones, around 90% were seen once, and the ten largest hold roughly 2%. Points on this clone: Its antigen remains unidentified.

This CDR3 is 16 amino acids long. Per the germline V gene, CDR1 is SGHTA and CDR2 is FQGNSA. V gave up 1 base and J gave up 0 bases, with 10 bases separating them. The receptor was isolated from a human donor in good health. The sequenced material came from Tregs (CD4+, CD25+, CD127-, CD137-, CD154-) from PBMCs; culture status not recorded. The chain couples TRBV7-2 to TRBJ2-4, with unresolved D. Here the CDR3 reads CASSLGVTVAKNIQYF. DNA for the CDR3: TGTGCCAGCAGCTTAGGAGTTACAGTAGCCAAAAACATTCAGTACTTC.